This TCR beta chain was sequenced in a study of regulatory T cells in long-lasting Graves disease. This sample's time point: persistent/refractory GD, antithyroid drugs over 5 years with positive TRAb. Isolated PBMC RNA provided the starting material for the TCR library. As collected, the peripheral blood samples measured 7 to 9.5 milliliters each and went into EDTA tubes. Building of the TCR beta libraries involved iRepertoire HTBI primers and Arm-PCR of CDR3 regions. TCRdb redid the calling of the multiplex PCR reads with MiXCR, one entry per CDR3 protein. Among 400,000 to 450,000 distinct CDR3 sequences listed, about a quarter were seen once. Trimming left V 0 bases short and J 1 base short, with 7 bases between. This CDR3 is built from 14 residues. From germline, CDR1 is MNHEY and CDR2 SVGEGT.

The chain employs TRBV6-2 or TRBV6-3 and TRBJ2-7, with D uncertain. Specimen: peripheral blood mononuclear cells (PBMCs), collected when the disease was refractory, from a patient treated with antithyroid drugs. The origin of this receptor is a female donor with Graves disease. The CDR3 sequence is CASSYSSSSYEQYF. In nucleotides, the CDR3 is TGTGCCAGCAGTTACTCCAGCAGTTCCTACGAGCAGTACTTC.